This TCR beta chain comes out of a study of technical replicates of blood from several donors. Libraries were prepared by immunoSEQ multiplex PCR; TCRdb keeps only in-frame clonotypes and omits some of them. The table includes more than 65,000 clones, around 92% detected once. Trimming took off 2 bases at V and 7 bases at J, with 9 bases between the two ends. This CDR3 comprises 12 residues. CDR1 is LNHDA and CDR2 is SQIVND in the germline V gene (reference sequence). Specimen: T cells isolated from PBMCs. The rearrangement uses TRBV19 and TRBJ2-7; tentative D call: TRBD1 (6 bases). The receptor was isolated from a human donor in good health. Here the CDR3 DNA reads TGTGCCAGTAGTATACGCGACAGGGAGCAGTACTTC. Amino acids: CASSIRDREQYF.